This TCR beta chain was recorded in a study of blood T cell repertoires in COVID-19. Turning to the study itself: Samples came from the United States, Italy and Spain, spanning acute and convalescent COVID-19. Sources were T cells, B-cell-depleted T cells, or PBMCs; the material itself was cDNA or gDNA.

Germline values: CDR1 GTSNPN, CDR2 SVGIG (reference sequence). The CDR3 loop spans 12 amino acids. V lost 2 bases to trimming and J lost 6 bases, with 8 bases between them. Per the original methods: It was from reference gene primer amplification that nucleated cell counts were estimated. Sequenced by immunoSEQ multiplex PCR; TCRdb stores in-frame clones only, minus some. For V, J and clone size, that table is used; D and trimming come from the DNA. This sample yields approximately 93,000 clones, of which approximately 80% are seen a single time; approximately 10% belongs to the top ten. Sequencing input: peripheral blood. The chain joins TRBV30 to TRBJ1-5; D not certain. The TCR comes from an elderly woman with acute or convalescent COVID-19. The CDR3 DNA reads as TGTGCCTGGAGTTTGAGAGGTCAGCCCCAGCATTTT. It translates to CAWSLRGQPQHF.